This is a list of T cell receptor beta chains from one sample in a study of shared clonotypes between healthy human individuals. Repertoires were generated with immunoSEQ multiplex PCR, while TCRdb's copy carries only in-frame clones and drops some. The sample has 2,500,000 or so clones; 90% to 95% are singletons. The sequenced sample consisted of naive CD4+ T cells sorted from blood. The source of these receptors is a man younger than 35 in good health. Both conserved end residues are part of each CDR3. D genes are given only for firm matches. Clone size appears in some rows only: once, few, many, or a class for an expanded clone.

clone size	V gene	J gene	D gene	CDR3 DNA	CDR3 protein
-	TRBV7-9	TRBJ1-4	-	TGTGCCAGCAGCTTAGTGGAGGAGGCTAATGAAAAACTGTTTTTT	CASSLVEEANEKLFF
-	TRBV30	TRBJ1-3	TRBD1	TGTGCCTGGAGTCTAGGGACAGCTGGAAACACCATATATTTT	CAWSLGTAGNTIYF
-	TRBV23-1	TRBJ2-2	-	TGCGCCACCAGACGGGGGCGGGTGAGGGCGGACACCGGGGAGCTGTTTTTT	CATRRGRVRADTGELFF
-	TRBV7-9	TRBJ2-7	-	TGTGCCAGCAGCTTAGCCTCGGCCTACGAGCAGTACTTC	CASSLASAYEQYF
-	TRBV5-1	TRBJ1-4	TRBD1	TGCGCCAGCAGCTTAACAGGGGGCCAAGGGGAAAAACTGTTTTTT	CASSLTGGQGEKLFF
once	TRBV5-4	TRBJ1-5	-	TGTGCCAGCAGCTTGGCCGGAGGGGTCCCTCAGCCCCAGCATTTT	CASSLAGGVPQPQHF
-	TRBV10-3	TRBJ1-3	-	TGTGCCATCAGAGAAGGGGAGCTCTCGGGAAACACCATATATTTT	CAIREGELSGNTIYF
once	TRBV28	TRBJ2-2	-	TGTGCCAGCAGGACAGGCACCGGGGAGCTGTTTTTT	CASRTGTGELFF
-	TRBV7-6	TRBJ1-2	-	TGTGCCAGCAGCTTACGTTTGGCGGGACGGAATATTGGAGATGGCTACACCTTC	CASSLRLAGRNIGDGYTF
-	TRBV30	TRBJ1-3	-	TGTGCCTGGAGTGACCAGGGGAACACCATATATTTT	CAWSDQGNTIYF
-	TRBV30	TRBJ2-7	-	TGTGCCTGGGCCCCTAGTGGGTACGAGCAGTACTTC	CAWAPSGYEQYF
-	TRBV18	TRBJ2-7	TRBD1	TGTGCCAGCTCACCACCGGGACAGGGGAGCTACGAGCAGTACTTC	CASSPPGQGSYEQYF
-	TRBV5-1	TRBJ1-4	-	TGCGCCAGCAGCTTGGCAGGGCTTCAAAATAATGAAAAACTGTTTTTT	CASSLAGLQNNEKLFF
-	TRBV5-6	TRBJ2-6	TRBD2	TGTGCCAGCAGAACCACTAGCGTCGGGGCCAACGTCCTGACTTTC	CASRTTSVGANVLTF
-	TRBV2	TRBJ2-3	TRBD2	TGTGCCAGCAGTGGGGGACTAGCGGGAGTTACGCAGTATTTT	CASSGGLAGVTQYF
-	TRBV29-1	TRBJ2-5	TRBD2	TGCACAGCGCGGACTAGCGGGAGGGAGACCCAGTACTTC	CTARTSGRETQYF
-	TRBV19	TRBJ1-6	-	TGTGCCAGTAGTATAGAGGGTGTTAATTCACCCCTCCACTTT	CASSIEGVNSPLHF
-	TRBV6-4	TRBJ1-3	-	TGTGCCAGCAGTGCGGTGAATACCGGAAACACCATATATTTT	CASSAVNTGNTIYF
-	TRBV30	TRBJ2-5	-	TGTGCCTGGAGTGCTACTAGCAGGGAGACCCAGTACTTC	CAWSATSRETQYF
once	TRBV11-3	TRBJ2-3	TRBD1	TGTGCCAGCAGCTGGGGACAGGGCAGCACAGATACGCAGTATTTT	CASSWGQGSTDTQYF
-	TRBV6-5	TRBJ1-1	TRBD1	TGTGCCAGCAGTCAACCGGGACAGACAAACACTGAAGCTTTCTTT	CASSQPGQTNTEAFF
-	TRBV19	TRBJ1-1	-	TGTGCCAGTAGTGGGGCCTACACTGAAGCTTTCTTT	CASSGAYTEAFF
-	TRBV18	TRBJ2-2	-	TGTGCCAGCTCACCGCCGAGAGGGACGGTCACCGGGGAGCTGTTTTTT	CASSPPRGTVTGELFF
-	TRBV2	TRBJ2-7	-	TGTGCCAGCAGGAGTAACAGGCTAGCCGACGAGCAGTACTTC	CASRSNRLADEQYF
-	TRBV9	TRBJ1-4	-	TGTGCCAGCAGTCGAGGGGGGACTGAATTTGCTGAAAAACTGTTTTTT	CASSRGGTEFAEKLFF
-	TRBV11-2	TRBJ1-3	-	TGTGCCAGCAGCCCGCGACAGGTTCCTGGAAACACCATATATTTT	CASSPRQVPGNTIYF
-	TRBV19	TRBJ1-3	-	TGTGCCAGTACTGCGACCCCGGGGGCCTCGGGAAACACCATATATTTT	CASTATPGASGNTIYF
-	TRBV10-3	TRBJ2-3	-	TGTGCCATCAGTGGACAGGGAGGAGTAGATACGCAGTATTTT	CAISGQGGVDTQYF